The T cell receptor beta chain described here comes from a study of long-term antiretroviral therapy in people with HIV. Version v3.0 of the immunoSEQ assay ran at survey level. Sequencing used immunoSEQ multiplex PCR; TCRdb keeps in-frame clones, though not all of them. The sample lists approximately 45,000 clones, about nine tenths occurring once. Trimming took 3 bases from V and 7 from J; bases not matched to a gene: 3. The CDR3 is 13 residues long. Germline V gene data show CDR1 as SQVTM and CDR2 as ANQGSEA. The material was unsorted PBMCs, obtained 0.1 years before starting antiretroviral therapy. The TCR originated in a woman aged 45-65 years with HIV. V usage is TRBV29-1 and J usage is TRBJ2-1, with TRBD2 matching over 10 bases. The CDR3 DNA follows: TGCAGCGTTGATGGACTAGCGGATAATGAGCAGTTCTTC. Protein sequence: CSVDGLADNEQFF.